The present T cell receptor beta chain was sequenced within a study of T cell repertoires in cytomegalovirus infection. Only a few counts were recorded for this clonotype. Its antigen remains unknown. A single record per CDR3 protein comes from TCRdb applying MiXCR to the reads. This sample has around 900,000 distinct CDR3 sequences, with around 32% found just once. From germline, CDR1 is MNHEY and CDR2 SMNVEV (reference sequence). Trimming removed 6 bases from V and 2 bases from J; junction bases left unmatched: 7. This CDR3 is 15 amino acids long. The chain is built from TRBV27 and TRBJ2-5; 9 nucleotides agree with TRBD1. The TCR comes from a human donor in good health (CMV status not recorded). Some clones in this sample may be carry-over from other donors' samples. Here the sequenced sample was cultured CD8+ T cells from PBMCs, taken from culture after CMV antigen stimulation. The CDR3 protein is CASSQTGGTQETQYF. The CDR3 DNA reads as TGTGCCAGCAGCCAGACAGGGGGGACGCAAGAGACCCAGTACTTC.